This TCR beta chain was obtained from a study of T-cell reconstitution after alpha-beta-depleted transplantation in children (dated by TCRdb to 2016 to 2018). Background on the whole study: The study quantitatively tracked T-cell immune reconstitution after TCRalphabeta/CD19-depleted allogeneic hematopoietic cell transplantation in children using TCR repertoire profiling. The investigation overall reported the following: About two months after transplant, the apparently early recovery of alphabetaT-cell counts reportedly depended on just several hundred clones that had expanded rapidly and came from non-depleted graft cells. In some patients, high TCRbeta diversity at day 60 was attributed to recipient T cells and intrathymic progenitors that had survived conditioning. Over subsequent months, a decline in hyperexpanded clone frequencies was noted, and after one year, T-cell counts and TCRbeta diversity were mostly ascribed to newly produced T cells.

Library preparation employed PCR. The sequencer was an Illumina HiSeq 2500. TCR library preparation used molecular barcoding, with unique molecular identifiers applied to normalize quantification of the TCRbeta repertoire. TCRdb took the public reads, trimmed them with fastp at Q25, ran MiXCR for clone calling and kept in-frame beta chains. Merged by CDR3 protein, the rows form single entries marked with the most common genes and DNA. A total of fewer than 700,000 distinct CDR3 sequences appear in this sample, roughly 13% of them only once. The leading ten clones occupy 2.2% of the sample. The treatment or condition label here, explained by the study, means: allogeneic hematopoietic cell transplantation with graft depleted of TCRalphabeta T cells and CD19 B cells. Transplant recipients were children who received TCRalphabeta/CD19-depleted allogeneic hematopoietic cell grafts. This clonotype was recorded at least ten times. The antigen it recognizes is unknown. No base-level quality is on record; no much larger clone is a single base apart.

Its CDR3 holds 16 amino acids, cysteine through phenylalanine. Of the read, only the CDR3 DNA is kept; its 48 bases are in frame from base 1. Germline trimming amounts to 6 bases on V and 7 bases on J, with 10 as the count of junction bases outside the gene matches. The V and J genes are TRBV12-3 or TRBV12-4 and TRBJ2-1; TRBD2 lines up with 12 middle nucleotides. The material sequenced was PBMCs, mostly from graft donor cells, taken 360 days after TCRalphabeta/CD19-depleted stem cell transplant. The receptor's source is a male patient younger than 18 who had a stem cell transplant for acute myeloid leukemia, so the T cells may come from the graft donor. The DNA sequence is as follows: TGTGCCAGCAGCCCCGGACTAGCGGGGCCAGGGAATGAGCAGTTCTTC. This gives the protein CASSPGLAGPGNEQFF.